This T cell receptor (beta chain) was found in a study of cytomegalovirus exposure and HLA in healthy donors. Study results and limitations: Common viral pathogens seemed, in a later analysis, to connect with several of the most significant clusters.

After removal of 5 bases from V and 3 bases from J, the junction contained 2 bases not matched to a gene. Germline V lookup: CDR1 SGHVS, CDR2 FNYEAQ. The CDR3 is 14 residues long. This clone was seen just once. The target antigen is unknown. Donors sampled were nominally healthy, though unrecorded immune exposures were likely. It was with 60 Vbeta and 13 Jbeta primers that the PCR ran. Clones were sequenced by immunoSEQ multiplex PCR, and TCRdb holds only the in-frame ones, with some missing. Among about 180,000 clones listed, approximately 80% were seen once. This receptor was identified in a girl aged 5-17 years in good health and CMV-seropositive. The V and J genes are TRBV7-6 and TRBJ2-2, with 8 nucleotides matching TRBD2. The specimen was PBMCs. CDR3 bases: TGTGCCAGCAGCCCGGGACTAGACACCGGGGAGCTGTTTTTT. Protein product: CASSPGLDTGELFF.